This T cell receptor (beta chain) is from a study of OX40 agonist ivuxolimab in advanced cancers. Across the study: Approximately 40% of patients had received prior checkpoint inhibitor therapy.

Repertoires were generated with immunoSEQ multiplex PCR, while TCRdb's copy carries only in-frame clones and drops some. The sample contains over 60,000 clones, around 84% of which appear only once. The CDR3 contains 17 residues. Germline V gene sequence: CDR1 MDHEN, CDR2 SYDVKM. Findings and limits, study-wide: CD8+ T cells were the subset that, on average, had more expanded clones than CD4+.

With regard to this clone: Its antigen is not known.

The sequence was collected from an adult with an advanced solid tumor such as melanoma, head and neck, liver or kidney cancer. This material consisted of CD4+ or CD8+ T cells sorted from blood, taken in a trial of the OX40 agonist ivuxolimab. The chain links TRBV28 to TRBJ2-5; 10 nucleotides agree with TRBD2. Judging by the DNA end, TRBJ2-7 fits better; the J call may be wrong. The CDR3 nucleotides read TGTGCCAGCAGTCATCAAGGCAGGGCTAGCGGGAGTCCCGAGCAGTACTTC. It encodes CASSHQGRASGSPEQYF.